The entry below gives a single TCR beta chain sequence along with its context. The antigen it recognizes is unknown. Per-nucleotide qualities are absent, and no much larger clonotype sits a single base away. The data stem from a study of shared clonotypes between healthy human individuals (dated by TCRdb to about 2020). In terms of the full investigation: A couple of women and a few men aged 18 to 49 years were included in the cohort. For each donor, three plates each were used for CD4 naive and CD4 memory, two plates were used for CD8 naive, and one plate was used for CD8 memory. The study deeply sequenced blood TCR repertoires of about five healthy adults to estimate repertoire size and the extent of clonotype sharing between individuals. Libraries were prepared and TCR repertoires were sequenced by different laboratories using diverse techniques, in order to increase sequencing depth and limit assay-specific biases. Each donor's leukapheresis produced roughly between roughly 0.85 and 9.5 billion PBMCs.

Broader findings and caveats from the paper: Based on pairwise subsampling, the degree of clonotype sharing among donors was expected to be affected by sequencing depth. Higher generation probabilities were observed for clonotypes shared by all four sorted-subset donors than for non-shared clonotypes. Only blood was sampled, and tissue TCR repertoires likely differ from those in blood. Approximately 5% of naive CD4, 3.5% of naive CD8, about 2.1% of memory CD4, and roughly 0.4% of memory CD8 clonotypes were shared across several donors. The small number of donors limited the genetic and exposure-history diversity represented. Naive subsets generally had larger estimated clonotype richness than memory subsets did. Even with the large sequencing depth, rarefaction of the sorted-subset datasets indicated that sequencing was incomplete.

Donors were healthy HIV-negative adults with no recently reported acute infections or vaccinations. Only Caucasian adults living in Nashville, Tennessee, USA were represented among the donors. CD4+ T cells were enriched through magnetic negative selection, after which naive cells were positively selected on CD45RA and the remaining negative fraction served as the memory subset. After blood collection by leukapheresis, PBMCs were isolated using Ficoll-Histopaque density gradient centrifugation and then cryopreserved in the vapor phase of liquid nitrogen. Analytical flow cytometry was used to check the purity and quantity of every magnetically sorted T cell population. Genomic DNA was isolated from each sorted fraction and quantified by UV absorbance on a Nanodrop 2000c. The CDR3 holds 13 amino acids from the cysteine to the phenylalanine. This entry keeps only the CDR3 DNA: 39 bases, framed from base 1. The V end loses 8 bases and the J end loses 3 bases, and a stretch of 11 bases separates them. CDR1 MGHDK and CDR2 SYGVNS were looked up in the germline V gene.

Using the deep immunoSEQ assay, TCR CDR3 regions were amplified from genomic DNA by multiplex PCR. Extracted genomic DNA from each cell subset was distributed evenly across all wells of several immunoSEQ 96-well plates, and each plate was treated as a replicate. For sorted subsets, each replicate PCR was loaded with about 0.2 ug genomic DNA, equivalent to approximately 27,000 T cell genomes. Purified libraries were measured with a Qubit 3.0 fluorometer, size-checked on a Bioanalyzer 2100, and measured again with the KAPA Library Quantification kit. Every immunoSEQ 96-well plate was sequenced on a dedicated single-read 150-cycle Illumina NextSeq 550 flow cell. In the paper's pipeline: Because the immunoSEQ output included only junctional sequences and no quality scores, the filtering could not be the same as the filtering used for full-length reads. Sequences were annotated with PyIR, a Python wrapper for IgBLAST v1.9, using IMGT germline references to assign V/J genes and CDR3. Reads with weak V/J assignments (E-value above 1e-6), missing CDR3, stop codons, out-of-frame junctions, or ambiguous translated residues were removed. A V3J clonotype was defined by an identical inferred V gene, J gene, and CDR3 amino acid sequence. To compute the percentage overlap between repertoires, the number of shared unique clonotypes was divided by the size of the smaller repertoire. Richness of each repertoire was evaluated using RTK rarefaction, the Chao1 estimator, and Recon v2.1 estimates of unobserved clonotypes. Generation probabilities for all TCRbeta clonotypes obtained by the gDNA method from a handful of donors were computed using OLGA. TCRdb stores this immuneACCESS table with in-frame sequences only. Part of the clones is absent; in the studies checked, under half of the shortfall reflects unresolved V genes, and no reason is known for the rest. V, J and clone size are those of that table, while D and trimming were read from the DNA. The sample table shows roughly 650,000 clones, and almost 97% are seen once. The ten largest clones take up around 0.06% of the sample.

The material sequenced was naive CD4+ T cells sorted from blood. The sample's cell subset or site, from its label and the paper: CD45RA+ positively selected. Recombination linked TRBV25-1 to TRBJ2-1; there is no confident call for the D gene. The TCR was taken from a woman aged 30 to 39 in good health. The CDR3 here reads CASQDNDYNEQFF. The nucleotide sequence is TGTGCCAGCCAGGATAATGACTACAATGAGCAGTTCTTC.